This TCR beta chain was sequenced for a study of regulatory T cells in long-lasting Graves disease (TCRdb year 2021). The study in broad terms: Patients with newly diagnosed Graves' disease had been on antithyroid drugs for under 3 months. The study was conducted in China and was registered as a clinical trial. A total of 33 samples were covered by TCR sequencing, comprising roughly 13 persistent and around 20 newly diagnosed Graves' disease patients. Persistent Graves' disease patients were compared with newly diagnosed Graves' disease patients by peripheral blood TCR sequencing and RNA sequencing.

Study-level results and caveats: Persistent Graves' disease patients showed lower TCR Shannon entropy and fewer highly expanded clones than newly diagnosed patients, suggesting clonal expansion. TRBV28, TRBJ1-2 and TRBJ2-5 were preferentially used in persistent disease, while TRBV20-1 and TRBJ2-1 were favored in newly diagnosed disease. As a limitation, the authors acknowledged that the small sample size may reduce accuracy. Persistent patients shared more public clonotypes among themselves (approximately 2,500) than newly diagnosed patients did (about 970). Peripheral blood alone was examined, since thyroid tissue, which constituted the primary lesion, could not be accessed. Sequencing and analysis were restricted to the TCR beta chain.

Per the publication, the time point label means: newly diagnosed GD, antithyroid drugs for less than 3 months. RNA was extracted from PBMCs in TRIzol for both TCR sequencing and RNA sequencing. The diagnosis of Graves' disease followed American Thyroid Association guidelines. Patients were recruited from an endocrinology department in Xi'an, China. From each patient, about 8.9 milliliters of peripheral blood was collected into an EDTA anticoagulant tube. Ficoll Paque Plus density gradient separation was used to isolate PBMCs, and no further T cell sorting was done. An Agilent 2100 Bioanalyzer and agarose gel were used to assess RNA quality, and a NanoDrop 2000 was used to measure RNA concentration. Receptor amplification or capture employed multiplex PCR. The run used an Illumina HiSeq 4000. CDR3 regions were amplified by Arm-PCR with iRepertoire HTBI primers to construct TCR beta libraries. Gel purification was performed on PCR products prior to sequencing. On the study's bioinformatics: Across samples, about 63 TRBV and 14 TRBJ segments were identified and used for gene usage analysis of CDR3 amino acid clonotypes. Filtered high-quality paired reads were merged into contigs using COPE and FqMerger. BLAST was used to align contigs to IMGT TRBV, TRBD and TRBJ reference genes, and CDR3 was defined according to IMGT. Highly expanded clones were defined as clonotypes with a frequency above 0.1%. Repertoire diversity was measured by Shannon entropy, and V-J evenness by the Gini coefficient. A clonotype was considered public if more than one individual shared it. The public reads were reprocessed in TCRdb via fastp at Q25 and MiXCR, keeping in-frame beta chains. Entries are consolidated by CDR3 protein sequence, retaining the most common genes and DNA. For this entry, the V and J calls and clone size follow TCRdb and not the study's own pipeline. The table for this sample lists a few hundred thousand distinct CDR3 sequences; 15% to 20% of them were counted only once. Around 15% of the sample lies in the top ten.

V and J are truncated by 4 bases and 4 bases respectively, leaving an intervening sequence of 20 bases. The CDR3, cysteine through phenylalanine, is 16 amino acids long. Of the read, only the CDR3 DNA is kept; its 48 bases are in frame from base 1. Based on the germline V gene (reference sequence), the CDR1 and CDR2 sequences are LNHDA and SQIVND. Concerning this clonotype: Its cognate antigen has yet to be identified. Base-call qualities are not available, and no considerably larger clone is one nucleotide away.

Separately, the same data were catalogued under a study of T cells in Graves' hyperthyroidism and ophthalmopathy. As described in the second report: Graves' hyperthyroidism was defined as stable when no progression to ophthalmopathy occurred over 18 months of follow-up. Hyperthyroidism patients were newly diagnosed, had a disease duration of under 2 months, and were aged 18 to 65 years. Patients with uncontrolled infections, other autoimmune diseases, pregnancy or lactation were excluded. Diagnoses relied on clinical symptoms, serum thyroxine and TRAb, thyroid ultrasound and orbital computed tomography. The first round of RT-PCR for the TCR CDR3 was performed with the HTBI primer set and the Qiagen OneStep RT-PCR kit. Blood samples also contained most of the expanded thyroid clonotypes (frequency above 0.001), which suggests that blood repertoires may reflect thyroid immune responses. A model built on a 13 V-J signature distinguished ophthalmopathy from stable hyperthyroidism, reaching about 89% sensitivity and around 81% specificity in cross-validation and 80%/75% in testing. During validation, the model predicted progression to ophthalmopathy a median of approximately six months ahead of onset, with more than 60% sensitivity and 72.22% specificity. A discovery cohort of around 98 patients, 43 with Graves' ophthalmopathy and under 60 with stable Graves' hyperthyroidism, was used to find distinguishing TCR V-J signatures. An independent validation cohort of under 20 hyperthyroidism patients and about 15 patients who later progressed to ophthalmopathy tested prospective prediction of ophthalmopathy. For training and testing, the 100 or so patients in the discovery cohort were randomly divided in a 7:3 ratio. In addition, the study compared T-cell repertoires in thyroid tissue and in blood from several Graves' hyperthyroidism patients. Following sampling, methimazole starting at 30 mg daily was given to hyperthyroidism patients, and high-dose intravenous methylprednisolone was given to ophthalmopathy patients. The libraries were constructed in a second round of multiplex PCR and then size-selected and purified. The libraries were sequenced on an Illumina HiSeq2000 using paired-end 100 bp reads. SOAPnuke was used to process the raw data, throwing out any read that contained adapters or uncalled bases, had a mean Phred below 15, or lacked an exact constant-primer or identifier match. COPE v1.2.5 was used to merge high-quality paired reads, and clonotypes were defined as unique nucleotide sequences. Clonotypes were aligned to IMGT TRBV, TRBD and TRBJ reference segments using MiTCR v1.1. Analysis was restricted to V-J combinations with a frequency above 0.0001, which covered 98% to 99.2% of repertoires. The TCS score was defined as the ratio of F50 (clonal expansion) to E x V (chaos), calculated using BLOSUM62-based TCRdist between CDR3 peptides within each V-J. Welch's t-statistics and random forest reduced 450 to 600 V-J features to 13, which were used in a naive Bayes classifier (R e1071). No statistical method was used to fix the sample size in advance, and group allocation was not hidden from the investigators. TCR Vbeta CDR3 sequencing of around 130 peripheral blood samples (over 40 ophthalmopathy, roughly 72 hyperthyroidism and 17 progressor patients) is reported in the paper.

This chain is built from TRBV19 and TRBJ2-7, and TRBD2 may be the D gene, going by 7 matching bases. This specimen consisted of peripheral blood mononuclear cells (PBMCs), obtained at new diagnosis, from a patient treated with antithyroid drugs. This receptor was taken from a woman aged 25 to 39 with Graves disease. Donor details come from another sample of the same person, matched by shared clones. The sequenced DNA: TGTGCCAGTAGTAGGGCCGGGGGGCTCAAACCATACGAGCAGTACTTC. It encodes CASSRAGGLKPYEQYF.